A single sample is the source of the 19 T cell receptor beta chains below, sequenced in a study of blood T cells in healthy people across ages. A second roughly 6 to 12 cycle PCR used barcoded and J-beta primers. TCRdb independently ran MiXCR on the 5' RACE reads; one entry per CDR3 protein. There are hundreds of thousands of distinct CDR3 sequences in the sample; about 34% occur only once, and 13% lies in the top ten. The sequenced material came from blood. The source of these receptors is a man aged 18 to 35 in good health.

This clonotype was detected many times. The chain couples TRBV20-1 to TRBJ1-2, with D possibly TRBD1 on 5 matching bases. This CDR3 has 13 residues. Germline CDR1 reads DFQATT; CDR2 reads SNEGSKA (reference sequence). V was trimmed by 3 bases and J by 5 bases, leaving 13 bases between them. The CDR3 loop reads CSASPSGIYGYTF. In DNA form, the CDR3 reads TGCAGTGCTAGCCCATCAGGGATTTATGGCTACACCTTC.

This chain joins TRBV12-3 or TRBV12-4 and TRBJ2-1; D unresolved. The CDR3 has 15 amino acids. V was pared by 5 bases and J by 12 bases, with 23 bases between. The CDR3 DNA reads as TGTGCCAGCAGTCCCTCACGACCTGGGGAAGATACGCAGTTCTTC. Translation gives CASSPSRPGEDTQFF.

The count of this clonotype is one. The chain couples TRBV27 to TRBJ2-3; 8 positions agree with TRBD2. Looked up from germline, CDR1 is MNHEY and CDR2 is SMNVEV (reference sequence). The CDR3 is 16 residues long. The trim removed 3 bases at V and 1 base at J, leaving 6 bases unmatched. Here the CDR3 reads CASSFRGGPGTDTQYF. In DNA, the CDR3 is TGTGCCAGCAGTTTTCGGGGGGGACCGGGCACAGATACGCAGTATTTT.

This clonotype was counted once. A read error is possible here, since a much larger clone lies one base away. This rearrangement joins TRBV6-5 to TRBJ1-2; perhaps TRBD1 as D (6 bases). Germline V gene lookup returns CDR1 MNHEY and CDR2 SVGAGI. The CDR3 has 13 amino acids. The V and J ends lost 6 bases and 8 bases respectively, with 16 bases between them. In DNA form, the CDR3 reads TGTGCCAGCAGCCGACCGGACAGTGAGGGCTACACCTTC. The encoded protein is CASSRPDSEGYTF.

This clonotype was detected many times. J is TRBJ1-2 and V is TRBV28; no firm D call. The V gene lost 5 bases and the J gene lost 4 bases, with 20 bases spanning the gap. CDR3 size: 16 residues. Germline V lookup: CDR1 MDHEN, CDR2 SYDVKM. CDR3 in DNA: TGTGCCAGCAGTGAAGCCGCCTGGGAGGCAGCCTATGGCTACACCTTC. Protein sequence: CASSEAAWEAAYGYTF.

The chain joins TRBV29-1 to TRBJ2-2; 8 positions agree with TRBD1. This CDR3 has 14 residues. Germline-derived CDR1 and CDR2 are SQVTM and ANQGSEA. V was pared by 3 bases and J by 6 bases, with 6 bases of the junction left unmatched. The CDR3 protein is CSVDDRGGSGELFF. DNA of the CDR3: TGCAGCGTTGATGACAGGGGCGGATCCGGGGAGCTGTTTTTT.

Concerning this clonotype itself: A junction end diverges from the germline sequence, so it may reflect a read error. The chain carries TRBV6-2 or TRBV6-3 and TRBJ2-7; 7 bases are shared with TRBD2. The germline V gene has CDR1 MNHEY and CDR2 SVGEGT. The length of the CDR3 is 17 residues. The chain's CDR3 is CAGSYSIGGGSSYEQYF. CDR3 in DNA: TGTGCCGGCAGTTACTCGATTGGCGGCGGGAGCTCCTACGAGCAGTACTTC.

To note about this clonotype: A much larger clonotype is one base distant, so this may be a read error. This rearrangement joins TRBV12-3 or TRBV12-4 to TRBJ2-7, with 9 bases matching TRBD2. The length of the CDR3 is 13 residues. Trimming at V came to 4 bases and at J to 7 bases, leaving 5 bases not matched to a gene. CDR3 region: CASSWESGGEQYF. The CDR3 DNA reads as TGTGCCAGCAGTTGGGAAAGCGGGGGGGAGCAGTACTTC.

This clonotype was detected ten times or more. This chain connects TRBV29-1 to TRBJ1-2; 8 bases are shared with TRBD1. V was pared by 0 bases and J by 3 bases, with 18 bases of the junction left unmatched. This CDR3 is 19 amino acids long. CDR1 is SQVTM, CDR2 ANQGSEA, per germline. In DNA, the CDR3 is TGCAGCGTTGAAGATGAGGTTGGGAGACAGGGGATTTTTTACTATGGCTACACCTTC. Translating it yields CSVEDEVGRQGIFYYGYTF.

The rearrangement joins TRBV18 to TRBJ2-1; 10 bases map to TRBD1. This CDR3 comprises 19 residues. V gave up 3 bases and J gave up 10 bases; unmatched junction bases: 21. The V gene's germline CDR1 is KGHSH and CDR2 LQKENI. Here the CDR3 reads CASSPSLRTGGLVNREQFF. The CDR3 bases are TGTGCCAGCTCACCCAGTCTACGGACAGGGGGACTGGTAAATAGGGAGCAGTTCTTC.

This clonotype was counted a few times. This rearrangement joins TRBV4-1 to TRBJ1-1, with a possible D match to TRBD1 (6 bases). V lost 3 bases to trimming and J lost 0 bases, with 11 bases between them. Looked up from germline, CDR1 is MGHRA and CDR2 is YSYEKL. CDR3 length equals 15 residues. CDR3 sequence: CASSHPGTLNTEAFF. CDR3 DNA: TGCGCCAGCAGCCACCCGGGGACATTGAACACTGAAGCTTTCTTT.

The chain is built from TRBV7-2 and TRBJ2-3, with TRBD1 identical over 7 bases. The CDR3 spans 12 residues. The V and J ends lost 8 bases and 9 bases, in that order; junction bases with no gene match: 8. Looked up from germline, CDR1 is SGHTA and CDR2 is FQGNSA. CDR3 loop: CASCPDRATQYF. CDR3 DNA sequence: TGTGCCAGCTGCCCCGACAGGGCAACGCAGTATTTT.

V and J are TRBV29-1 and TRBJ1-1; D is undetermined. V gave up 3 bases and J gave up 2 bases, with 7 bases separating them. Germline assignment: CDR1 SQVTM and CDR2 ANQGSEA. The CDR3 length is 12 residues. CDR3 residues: CSVDTENTEAFF. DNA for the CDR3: TGCAGCGTTGATACAGAAAACACTGAAGCTTTCTTT. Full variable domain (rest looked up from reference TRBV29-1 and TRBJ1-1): SAVISQKPSRDICQRGTSLTIQCQVDSQVTMMFWYRQQPGQSLTLIATANQGSEATYESGFVIDKFPISRPNLTFSTLTVSNMSPEDSSIYLCSVDTENTEAFFGQGTRLTVV.

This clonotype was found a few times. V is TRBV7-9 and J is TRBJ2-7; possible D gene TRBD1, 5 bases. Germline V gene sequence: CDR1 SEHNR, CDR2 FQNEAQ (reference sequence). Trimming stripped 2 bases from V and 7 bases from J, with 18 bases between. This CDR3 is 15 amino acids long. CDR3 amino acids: CASSLPADRNNEQYF. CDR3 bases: TGTGCCAGCAGCTTACCGGCAGACAGAAACAATGAGCAGTACTTC.

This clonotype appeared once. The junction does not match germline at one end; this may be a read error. In DNA form, the CDR3 reads TGTACCAGCAGCCCTATCCGACTAGCGGAGCAGTTCTTC. Translation: CTSSPIRLAEQFF. This rearrangement joins TRBV11-1 to TRBJ2-1; 8 bases are shared with TRBD2. The germline gives CDR1 SGHAT, CDR2 FQDESV (reference sequence). The CDR3 consists of 13 residues.

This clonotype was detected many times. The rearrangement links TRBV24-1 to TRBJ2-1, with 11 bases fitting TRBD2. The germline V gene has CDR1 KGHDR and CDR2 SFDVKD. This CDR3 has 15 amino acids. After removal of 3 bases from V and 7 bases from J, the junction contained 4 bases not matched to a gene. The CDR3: CATSDPRTSGNEQFF. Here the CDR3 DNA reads TGTGCCACCAGTGATCCCCGGACTAGCGGGAATGAGCAGTTCTTC.

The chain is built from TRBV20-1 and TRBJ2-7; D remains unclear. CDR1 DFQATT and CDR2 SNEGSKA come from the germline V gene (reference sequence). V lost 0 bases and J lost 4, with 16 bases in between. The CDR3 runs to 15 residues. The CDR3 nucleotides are TGCAGTGCTAGAGATATCGGACCAGTTCCATACGAGCAGTACTTC. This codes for CSARDIGPVPYEQYF.

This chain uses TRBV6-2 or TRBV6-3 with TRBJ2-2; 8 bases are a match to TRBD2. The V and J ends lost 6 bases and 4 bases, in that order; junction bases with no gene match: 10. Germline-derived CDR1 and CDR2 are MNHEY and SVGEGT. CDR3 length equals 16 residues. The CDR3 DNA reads TGTGCCAGCAGAAACGGAGCGGGGGAGTCCACCGGGGAGCTGTTTTTT. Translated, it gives CASRNGAGESTGELFF.

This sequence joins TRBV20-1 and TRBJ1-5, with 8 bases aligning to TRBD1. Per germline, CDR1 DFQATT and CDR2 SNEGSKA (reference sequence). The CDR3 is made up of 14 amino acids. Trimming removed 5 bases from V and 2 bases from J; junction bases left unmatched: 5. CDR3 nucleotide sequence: TGCAGTGCTGACCAGGGGGCTGGCAATCAGCCCCAGCATTTT. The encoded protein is CSADQGAGNQPQHF.